The present entry profiles one TCR beta chain with its context. Its antigen remains unknown. The CDR3 totals 15 residues. Germline V lookup: CDR1 SGHTA, CDR2 FQGNSA. Trimming pared 5 bases from V and 6 bases from J, leaving 19 bases between. The source of the sample is a study of Ad26.COV2.S vaccination and SARS-CoV-2 variants. Whole-study findings and limits: After vaccination, substantial breadth of spike-specific CD8+ and CD4+ responses was reported.

As for treatment: roughly 18 received Ad26.COV2.S at low or high dose, single or two shots; about five received placebo; per-sample allocation not given. Collection of the samples took place on day 63 after the first injection of vaccine or placebo. Data came from immunoSEQ multiplex PCR; TCRdb stores just in-frame clones and leaves some out. This table holds more than 300,000 clones, approximately 86% found once. Specimen: peripheral blood, collected in a trial of Ad26.COV2.S vaccine versus placebo. The V call is TRBV7-2, the J call TRBJ1-2, with D hard to call. The source is a person between 18 and 60 years old who received the Ad26.COV2.S COVID-19 vaccine or a placebo. The CDR3, as DNA: TGTGCCAGCAGCCTCTTCCGGGGTGCGGGTGATGGCTACACCTTC. Amino acids: CASSLFRGAGDGYTF.